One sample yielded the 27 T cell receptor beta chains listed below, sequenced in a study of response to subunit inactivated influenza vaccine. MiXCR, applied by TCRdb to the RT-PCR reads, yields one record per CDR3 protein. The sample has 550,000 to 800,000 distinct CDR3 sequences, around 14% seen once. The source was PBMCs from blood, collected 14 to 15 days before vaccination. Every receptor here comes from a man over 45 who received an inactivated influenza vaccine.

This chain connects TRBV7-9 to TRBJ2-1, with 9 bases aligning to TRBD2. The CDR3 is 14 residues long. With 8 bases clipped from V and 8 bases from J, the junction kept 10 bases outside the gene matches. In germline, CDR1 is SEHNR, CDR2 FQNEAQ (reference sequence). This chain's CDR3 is CASRRASGNYEQFF. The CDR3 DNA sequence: TGTGCCAGCCGTCGGGCTAGCGGGAACTATGAGCAGTTCTTC.

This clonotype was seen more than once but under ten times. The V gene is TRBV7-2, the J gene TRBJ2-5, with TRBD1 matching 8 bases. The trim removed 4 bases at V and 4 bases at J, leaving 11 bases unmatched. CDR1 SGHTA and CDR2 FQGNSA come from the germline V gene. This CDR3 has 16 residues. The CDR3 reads CASSSYSRGRLETQYF. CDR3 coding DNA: TGTGCCAGCAGCTCTTACTCCAGGGGGCGGTTAGAGACCCAGTACTTC.

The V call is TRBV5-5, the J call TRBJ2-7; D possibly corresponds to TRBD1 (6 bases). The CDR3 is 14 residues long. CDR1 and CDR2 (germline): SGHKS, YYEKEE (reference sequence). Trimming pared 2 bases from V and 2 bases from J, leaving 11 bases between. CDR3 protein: CASSLRTATYEQYF. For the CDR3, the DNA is TGTGCCAGCAGCTTAAGGACAGCTACCTACGAGCAGTACTTC.

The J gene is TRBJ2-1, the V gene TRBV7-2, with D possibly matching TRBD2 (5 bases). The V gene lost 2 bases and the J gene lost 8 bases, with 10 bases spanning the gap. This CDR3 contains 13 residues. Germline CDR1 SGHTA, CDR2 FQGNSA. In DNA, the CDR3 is TGTGCCAGCAGCTTATTTTTCGGGGATGAGCAGTTCTTC. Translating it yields CASSLFFGDEQFF.

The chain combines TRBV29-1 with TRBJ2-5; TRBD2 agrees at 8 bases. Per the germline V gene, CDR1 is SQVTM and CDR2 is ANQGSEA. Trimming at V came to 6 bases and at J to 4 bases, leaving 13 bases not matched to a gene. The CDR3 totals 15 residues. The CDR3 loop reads CSVIFFSGVRETQYF. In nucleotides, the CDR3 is TGCAGCGTCATTTTTTTTAGCGGGGTGAGAGAGACCCAGTACTTC. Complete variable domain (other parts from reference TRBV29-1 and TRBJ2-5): SAVISQKPSRDICQRGTSLTIQCQVDSQVTMMFWYRQQPGQSLTLIATANQGSEATYESGFVIDKFPISRPNLTFSTLTVSNMSPEDSSIYLCSVIFFSGVRETQYFGPGTRLLVL.

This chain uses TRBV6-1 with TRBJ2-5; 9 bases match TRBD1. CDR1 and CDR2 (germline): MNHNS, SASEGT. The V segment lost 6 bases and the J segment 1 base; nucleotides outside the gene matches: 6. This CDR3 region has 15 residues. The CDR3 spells CASREPGQGQETQYF. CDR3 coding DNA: TGTGCCAGCAGGGAACCGGGACAGGGCCAAGAGACCCAGTACTTC.

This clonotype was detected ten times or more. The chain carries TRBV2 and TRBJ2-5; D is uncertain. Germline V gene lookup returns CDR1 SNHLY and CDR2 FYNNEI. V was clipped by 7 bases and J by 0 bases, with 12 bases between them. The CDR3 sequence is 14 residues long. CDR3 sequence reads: CASIRGSYQETQYF. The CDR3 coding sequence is TGTGCCAGCATTCGCGGCTCGTACCAAGAGACCCAGTACTTC.

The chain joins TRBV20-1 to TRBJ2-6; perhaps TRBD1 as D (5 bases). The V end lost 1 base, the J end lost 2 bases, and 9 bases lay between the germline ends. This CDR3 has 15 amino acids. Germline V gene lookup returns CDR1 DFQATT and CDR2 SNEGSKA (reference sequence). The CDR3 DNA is TGCAGTGCTAGAGCTAAAGGGGCTGGGGCCAACGTCCTGACTTTC. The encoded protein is CSARAKGAGANVLTF.

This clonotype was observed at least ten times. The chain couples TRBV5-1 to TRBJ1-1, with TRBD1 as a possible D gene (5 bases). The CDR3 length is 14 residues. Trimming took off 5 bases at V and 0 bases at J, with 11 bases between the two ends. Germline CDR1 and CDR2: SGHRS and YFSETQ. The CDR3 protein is CASRWGEMNTEAFF. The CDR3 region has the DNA TGCGCCAGCAGGTGGGGGGAGATGAACACTGAAGCTTTCTTT.

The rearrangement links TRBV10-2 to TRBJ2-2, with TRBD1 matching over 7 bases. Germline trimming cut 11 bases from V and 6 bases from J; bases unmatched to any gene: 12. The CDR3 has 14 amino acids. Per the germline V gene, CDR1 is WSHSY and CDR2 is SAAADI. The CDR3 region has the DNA TGCGCCGGCCAGGCCGACAGGGTAGCCGGGGAGCTGTTTTTT. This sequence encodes CAGQADRVAGELFF.

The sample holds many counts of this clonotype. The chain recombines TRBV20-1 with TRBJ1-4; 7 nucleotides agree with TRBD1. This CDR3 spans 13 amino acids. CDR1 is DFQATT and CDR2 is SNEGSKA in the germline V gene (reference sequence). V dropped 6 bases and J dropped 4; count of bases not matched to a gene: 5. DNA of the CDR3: TGCAGTGCCCTAAACAGGGGTAATGAAAAACTGTTTTTT. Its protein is CSALNRGNEKLFF.

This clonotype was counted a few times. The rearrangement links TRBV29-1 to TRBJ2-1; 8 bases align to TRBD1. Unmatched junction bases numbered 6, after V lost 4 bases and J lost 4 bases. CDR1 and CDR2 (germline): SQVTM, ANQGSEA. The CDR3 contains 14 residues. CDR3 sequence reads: CSVVDRGRYNEQFF. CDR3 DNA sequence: TGCAGCGTTGTAGACAGGGGACGTTACAATGAGCAGTTCTTC.

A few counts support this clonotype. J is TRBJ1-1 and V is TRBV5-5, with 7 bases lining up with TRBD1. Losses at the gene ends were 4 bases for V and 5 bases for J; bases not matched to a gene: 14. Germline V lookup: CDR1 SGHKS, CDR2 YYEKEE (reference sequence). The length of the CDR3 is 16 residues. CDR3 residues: CASSPRATGRGTEAFF. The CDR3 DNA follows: TGTGCCAGCAGCCCCCGGGCGACAGGGAGGGGGACTGAAGCTTTCTTT.

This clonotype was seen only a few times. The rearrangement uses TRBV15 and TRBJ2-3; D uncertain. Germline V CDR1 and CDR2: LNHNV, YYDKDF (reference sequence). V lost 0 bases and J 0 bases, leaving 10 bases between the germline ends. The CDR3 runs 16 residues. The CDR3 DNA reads TGTGCCACCAGCAGAGAACCCCCACGGAGCACAGATACGCAGTATTTT. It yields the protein CATSREPPRSTDTQYF.

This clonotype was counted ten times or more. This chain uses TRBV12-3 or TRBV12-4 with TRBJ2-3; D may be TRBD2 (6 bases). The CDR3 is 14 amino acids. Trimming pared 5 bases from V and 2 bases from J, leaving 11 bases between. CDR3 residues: CASSPLALTDTQYF. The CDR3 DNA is TGTGCCAGCAGTCCTCTAGCGCTCACAGATACGCAGTATTTT.

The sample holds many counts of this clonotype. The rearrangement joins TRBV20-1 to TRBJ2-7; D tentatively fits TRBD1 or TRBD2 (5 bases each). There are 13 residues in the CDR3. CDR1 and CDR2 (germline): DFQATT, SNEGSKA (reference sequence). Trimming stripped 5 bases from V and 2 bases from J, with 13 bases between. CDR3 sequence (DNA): TGCAGTGCTTCCCGGGACGGGACCTACGAGCAGTACTTC. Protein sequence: CSASRDGTYEQYF.

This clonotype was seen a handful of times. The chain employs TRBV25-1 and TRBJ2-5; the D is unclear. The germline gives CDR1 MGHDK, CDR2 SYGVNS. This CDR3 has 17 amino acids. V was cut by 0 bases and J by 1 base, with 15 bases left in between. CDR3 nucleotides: TGTGCCAGCAGTGAATATAGGGCAGTCCGAGGCCAAGAGACCCAGTACTTC. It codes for CASSEYRAVRGQETQYF. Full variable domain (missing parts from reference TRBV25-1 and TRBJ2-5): EADIYQTPRYLVIGTGKKITLECSQTMGHDKMYWYQQDPGMELHLIHYSYGVNSTEKGDLSSESTVSRIRTEHFPLTLESARPSHTSQYLCASSEYRAVRGQETQYFGPGTRLLVL.

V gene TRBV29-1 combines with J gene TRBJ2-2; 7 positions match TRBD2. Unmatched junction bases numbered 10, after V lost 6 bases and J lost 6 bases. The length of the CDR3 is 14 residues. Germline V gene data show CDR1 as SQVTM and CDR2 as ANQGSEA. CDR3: CSVRSGGRSGELFF. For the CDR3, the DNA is TGCAGCGTCCGCTCGGGAGGTCGGTCCGGGGAGCTGTTTTTT.

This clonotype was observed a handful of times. The CDR3 region is CAISESGQGDYEQYF. CDR3 bases: TGTGCCATCAGTGAGTCTGGGCAGGGTGACTACGAGCAGTACTTC. V gene TRBV10-3 combines with J gene TRBJ2-7, with D possibly matching TRBD1 (5 bases). CDR1 is ENHRY and CDR2 is SYGVKD in the germline V gene. Trimming removed 0 bases from V and 3 bases from J, with 12 bases in between. This CDR3 comprises 15 residues.

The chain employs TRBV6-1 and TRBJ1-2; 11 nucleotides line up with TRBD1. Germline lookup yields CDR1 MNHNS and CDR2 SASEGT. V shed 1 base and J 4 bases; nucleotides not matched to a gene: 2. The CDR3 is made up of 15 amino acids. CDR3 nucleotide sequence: TGTGCCAGCAGTGAAGGGACAGGGGGCCTCTATGGCTACACCTTC. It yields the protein CASSEGTGGLYGYTF.

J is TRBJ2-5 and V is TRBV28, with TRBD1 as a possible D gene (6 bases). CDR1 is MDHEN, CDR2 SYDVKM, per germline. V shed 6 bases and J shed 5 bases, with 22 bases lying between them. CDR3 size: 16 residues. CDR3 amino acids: CASSPPGRVRGETQYF. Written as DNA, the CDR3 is TGTGCCAGCAGCCCCCCTGGTCGGGTTAGGGGGGAGACCCAGTACTTC.

The CDR3 loop reads CASRELDSTYEQYF. In DNA form, the CDR3 reads TGTGCCAGCAGGGAGTTGGACAGCACCTACGAGCAGTACTTC. This rearrangement joins TRBV6-1 to TRBJ2-7, with a possible D match to TRBD1 (6 bases). V was clipped by 6 bases and J by 2 bases, with 14 bases between them. Germline CDR1 and CDR2: MNHNS and SASEGT. This CDR3 region has 14 residues.

CDR3 nucleotide sequence: TGTGCCAGCAGCCAATCCGGGGTGAGACGGTACTTC. This encodes CASSQSGVRRYF. The V and J genes are TRBV3-1 and TRBJ2-7; D is perhaps TRBD2 (5 bases). CDR1 and CDR2 (germline): LGHDT, YNNKEL (reference sequence). The V gene lost 2 bases and the J gene lost 12 bases, with 14 bases spanning the gap. The CDR3 has 12 amino acids.

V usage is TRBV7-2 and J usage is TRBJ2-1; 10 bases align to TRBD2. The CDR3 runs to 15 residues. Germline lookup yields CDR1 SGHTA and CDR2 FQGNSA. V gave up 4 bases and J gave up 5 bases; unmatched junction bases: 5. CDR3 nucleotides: TGTGCCAGCAGCTCTAGCGGGAGAGCAAACAATGAGCAGTTCTTC. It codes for CASSSSGRANNEQFF.

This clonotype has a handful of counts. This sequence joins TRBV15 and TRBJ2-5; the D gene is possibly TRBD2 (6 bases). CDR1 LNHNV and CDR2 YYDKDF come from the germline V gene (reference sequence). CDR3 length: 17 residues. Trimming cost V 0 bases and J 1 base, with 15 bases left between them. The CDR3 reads CATSRDWILATQETQYF. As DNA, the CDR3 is TGTGCCACCAGCAGAGATTGGATCCTAGCGACCCAAGAGACCCAGTACTTC.

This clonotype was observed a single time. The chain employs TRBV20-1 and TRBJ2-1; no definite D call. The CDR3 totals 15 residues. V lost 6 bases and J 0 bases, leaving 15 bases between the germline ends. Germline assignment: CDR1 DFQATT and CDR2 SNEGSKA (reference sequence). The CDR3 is CSAAVPVSSYNEQFF. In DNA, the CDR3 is TGCAGTGCCGCAGTTCCAGTGAGCTCCTACAATGAGCAGTTCTTC.

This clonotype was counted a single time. The chain's CDR3 is CASSDGTAPGNTIYF. CDR3 nucleotides: TGTGCCAGCAGCGATGGGACAGCGCCGGGAAACACCATATATTTT. The V and J genes are TRBV9 and TRBJ1-3; 7 positions agree with TRBD1. The CDR3 spans 15 residues. Germline V CDR1 and CDR2: SGDLS, YYNGEE. With V trimmed by 3 bases and J by 4 bases, 7 bases remained unmatched.